Included here is one TCR beta chain sequence, with context. A CD45RA+ naive subset and a CD45RA-negative memory subset were split from CD4+ cells. The entry originates in a study of shared clonotypes between healthy human individuals. Here immunoSEQ multiplex PCR was the method, and the copy in TCRdb shows in-frame clones only, minus some. The sample has over 2 million clones, around 95% seen once. CDR1 and CDR2 from the germline V gene are GTSNPN and SVGIG (reference sequence). V was shortened by 1 base and J by 3 bases, with 15 bases between the two germline ends. The length of the CDR3 is 15 residues.

The specimen was naive CD4+ T cells sorted from blood. Subset noted: CD45RA+ positively selected. The receptor's source is a man younger than 35 in good health. The chain links TRBV30 to TRBJ1-2; D might be TRBD1 (6 bases). The CDR3 sequence: CAWSGRDKGDYGYTF. CDR3 in DNA: TGTGCCTGGAGTGGTAGGGACAAGGGGGACTATGGCTACACCTTC. Complete variable domain (other parts from reference TRBV30 and TRBJ1-2): SQTIHQWPATLVQPVGSPLSLECTVEGTSNPNLYWYRQAAGRGLQLLFYSVGIGQISSEVPQNLSASRPQDRQFILSSKKLLLSDSGFYLCAWSGRDKGDYGYTFGSGTRLTVV.